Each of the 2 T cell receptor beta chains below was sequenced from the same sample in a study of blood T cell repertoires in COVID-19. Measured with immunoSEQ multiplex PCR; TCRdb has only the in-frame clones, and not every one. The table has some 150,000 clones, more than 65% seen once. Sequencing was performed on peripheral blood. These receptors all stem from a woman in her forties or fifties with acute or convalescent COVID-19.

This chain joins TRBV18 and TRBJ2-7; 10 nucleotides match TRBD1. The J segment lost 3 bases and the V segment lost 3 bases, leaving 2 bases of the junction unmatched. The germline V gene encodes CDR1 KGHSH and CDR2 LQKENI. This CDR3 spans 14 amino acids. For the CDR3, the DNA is TGTGCCAGCTCACCCGGGACAGGGGACTACGAGCAGTACTTC. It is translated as CASSPGTGDYEQYF.

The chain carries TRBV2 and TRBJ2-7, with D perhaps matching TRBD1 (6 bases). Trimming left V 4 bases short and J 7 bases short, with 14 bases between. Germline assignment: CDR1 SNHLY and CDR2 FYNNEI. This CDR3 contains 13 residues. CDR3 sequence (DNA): TGTGCCAGCAGTGCCGACACTACAGGGGAGCAGTACTTC. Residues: CASSADTTGEQYF.